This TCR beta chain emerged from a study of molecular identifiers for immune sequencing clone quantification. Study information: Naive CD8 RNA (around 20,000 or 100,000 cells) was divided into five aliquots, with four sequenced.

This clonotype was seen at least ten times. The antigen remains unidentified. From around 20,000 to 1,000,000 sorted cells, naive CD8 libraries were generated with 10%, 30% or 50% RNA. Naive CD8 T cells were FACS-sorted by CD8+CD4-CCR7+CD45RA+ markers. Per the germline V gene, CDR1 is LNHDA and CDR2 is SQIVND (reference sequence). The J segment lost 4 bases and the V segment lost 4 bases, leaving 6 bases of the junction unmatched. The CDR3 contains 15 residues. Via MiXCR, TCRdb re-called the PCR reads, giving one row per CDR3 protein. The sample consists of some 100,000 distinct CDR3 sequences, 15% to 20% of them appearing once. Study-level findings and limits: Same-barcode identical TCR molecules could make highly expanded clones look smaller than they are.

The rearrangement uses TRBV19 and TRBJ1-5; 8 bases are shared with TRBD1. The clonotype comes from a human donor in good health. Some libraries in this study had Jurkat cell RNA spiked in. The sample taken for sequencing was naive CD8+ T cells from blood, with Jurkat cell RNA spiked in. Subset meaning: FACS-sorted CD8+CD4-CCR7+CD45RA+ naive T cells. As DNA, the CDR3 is TGTGCCAGTAGTACGGGACAGGAGAGGAATCAGCCCCAGCATTTT. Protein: CASSTGQERNQPQHF.